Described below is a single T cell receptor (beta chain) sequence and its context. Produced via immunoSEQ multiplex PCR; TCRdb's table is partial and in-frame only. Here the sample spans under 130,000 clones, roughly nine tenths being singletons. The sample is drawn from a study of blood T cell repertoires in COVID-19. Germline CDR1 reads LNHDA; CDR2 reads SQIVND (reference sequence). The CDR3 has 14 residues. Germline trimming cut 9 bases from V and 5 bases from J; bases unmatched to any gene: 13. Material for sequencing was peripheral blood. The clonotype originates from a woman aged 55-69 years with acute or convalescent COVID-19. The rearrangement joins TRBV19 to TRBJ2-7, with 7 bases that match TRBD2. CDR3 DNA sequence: TGTGCCAGGACCCCATGGGGGGGGAGCGACGAGCAGTACTTC. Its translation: CARTPWGGSDEQYF.